This is a list of T cell receptor beta chains from one sample in a study of blood T cell repertoires in COVID-19. Assay used: immunoSEQ multiplex PCR; TCRdb lists only in-frame clones, some missing. The sample lists roughly 18,000 clones, roughly nine tenths seen once, with approximately 4% in the top ten. Sequenced sample: peripheral blood. The receptors originated from a human donor in a cohort sampled during active COVID-19. Each CDR3 is given with its conserved first and last residue. The order of the fields is V gene, J gene, CDR3 protein.

>TRBV2|TRBJ2-5
CASCTGSQETQYF
>TRBV19|TRBJ1-5
CASSLTHRGGQPQHF
>TRBV6-2/TRBV6-3|TRBJ1-1
CASSLERTEAFF
>TRBV30|TRBJ2-1
CAWSQILAGGNNEQFF
>TRBV6-5|TRBJ2-3
CASMRADTDTQYF
>TRBV5-1|TRBJ1-1
CASSLGAGLAEAFF
>TRBV7-8|TRBJ2-5
CASSIAGTSKQETQYF
>TRBV19|TRBJ2-2
CASRGGNANTGELFF
>TRBV12-5|TRBJ1-1
CASTPGQITEAFF
>TRBV4-3|TRBJ2-2
CASSSKQLAGGTGELFF
>TRBV9|TRBJ2-2
CASSPEGGVISNTGELFF
>TRBV19|TRBJ2-4
CASSTQGAIAKNIQYF
>TRBV12-2|TRBJ2-1
CAGRLAVNEQFF
>TRBV7-2|TRBJ2-1
CASSLSGQDNEQFF
>TRBV4-3|TRBJ2-4
CASSQDLYGVNIQYF
>TRBV3-1/TRBV3-2|TRBJ2-1
CASSREGQFYNEQFF
>TRBV6-1|TRBJ1-1
CASSETYGTEAFF
>TRBV5-6|TRBJ2-3
CASSLGLAGGTDTQYF
>TRBV19|TRBJ2-4
CASIGLAGREAKNIQYF
>TRBV5-4|TRBJ2-3
CASSPQDFPVTTDTQYF
>TRBV7-2|TRBJ2-2
CASSQATSGGIAGELFF
>TRBV7-9|TRBJ2-1
CASSPLPGEGRGSYNEQFF
>TRBV6-5|TRBJ1-4
CASTKWGERRGKLFF
>TRBV27|TRBJ2-2
CASSLDRGTGELFF
>TRBV29-1|TRBJ2-4
CSVRRDTHIQYF
>TRBV3-1/TRBV3-2|TRBJ2-7
CASTQGLGTTYEQYF
>TRBV4-2|TRBJ2-7
CASSQLAGGYEQYF
>TRBV19|TRBJ1-2
CASSPDKDYGYTF
>TRBV18|TRBJ1-1
CASSERGGGTEAFF
>TRBV4-3|TRBJ1-2
CASSQDRAYGYTF
>TRBV7-2|TRBJ2-1
CASSRGGEQFF
>TRBV4-3|TRBJ1-1
CASSQDEGTEAFF
>TRBV6-2/TRBV6-3|TRBJ2-3
CASSPGNSGADTQYF
>TRBV5-8|TRBJ2-1
CASIRGGSSYNEQFF
>TRBV7-9|TRBJ2-1
CASSFSDEQFF
>TRBV18|TRBJ2-7
CASAQGDSYEQYF
>TRBV13|TRBJ2-5
CASKPIILAGGRETQYF
>TRBV5-1|TRBJ1-2
CASSPTREWGYTF
>TRBV5-1|TRBJ2-4
CASSQGDFAKNIQYF
>TRBV5-1|TRBJ2-1
CASSLETSSYNEQFF
>TRBV3-1/TRBV3-2|TRBJ2-5
CASSNTAGFRETQYF
>TRBV6-2/TRBV6-3|TRBJ2-1
CASSYGTSVYNEQFF
>TRBV6-4|TRBJ1-1
CASSNREGTEAFF
>TRBV5-3|TRBJ1-2
CARSAGTGNGYTF
>TRBV5-1|TRBJ1-1
CASSQEGSKGTEAFF
>TRBV7-8|TRBJ2-3
CASSRGGTGTDTQYF
>TRBV19|TRBJ2-5
CASSLQKRETQYF
>TRBV7-9|TRBJ2-2
CASSPQGVAGELFF
>TRBV27|TRBJ2-3
CASRPSGYSSDTQYF
>TRBV5-5|TRBJ2-3
CASSLGDLAGITDTQYF
>TRBV2|TRBJ1-2
CASSLQGLAGGYTF
>TRBV7-9|TRBJ1-1
CASSSMTGILPEAFF
>TRBV10-2|TRBJ1-6
CASKGTGLVAPLHF
>TRBV11-3|TRBJ2-3
CASALAGGTDTQYF
>TRBV15|TRBJ2-2
CATSRETSGGVGGELFF
>TRBV3-1/TRBV3-2|TRBJ2-7
CASSQDRRRGQYF
>TRBV10-1|TRBJ2-2
CASSRTSGRTRTGELFF
>TRBV7-2|TRBJ2-3
CASSQQGFGTDTQYF
>TRBV20-1|TRBJ2-3
CSASRAGDPDTQYF